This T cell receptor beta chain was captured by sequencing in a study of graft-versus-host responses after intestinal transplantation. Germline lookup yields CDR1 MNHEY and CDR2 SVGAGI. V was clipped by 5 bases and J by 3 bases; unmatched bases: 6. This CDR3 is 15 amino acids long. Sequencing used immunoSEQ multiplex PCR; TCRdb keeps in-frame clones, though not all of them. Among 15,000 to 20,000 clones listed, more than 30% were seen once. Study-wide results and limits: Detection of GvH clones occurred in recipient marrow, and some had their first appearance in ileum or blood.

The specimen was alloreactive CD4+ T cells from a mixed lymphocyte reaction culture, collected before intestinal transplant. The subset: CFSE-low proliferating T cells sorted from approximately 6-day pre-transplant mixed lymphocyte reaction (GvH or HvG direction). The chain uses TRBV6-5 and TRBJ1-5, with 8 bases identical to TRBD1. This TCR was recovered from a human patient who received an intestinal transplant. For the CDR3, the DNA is TGTGCCAGCAGTGGCCGGGACAGGCTCAATCAGCCCCAGCATTTT. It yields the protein CASSGRDRLNQPQHF.